One and the same sample provided the 32 T cell receptor beta chains below, sequenced in a study of blood T cell repertoires in COVID-19. This table comes from immunoSEQ multiplex PCR, and its TCRdb copy is limited to in-frame clones, with some not included. The sample contains approximately 190,000 clones, roughly 80% of which appear only once. What was sequenced was peripheral blood. The receptors were sampled from a man between 60 and 70 years old with acute or convalescent COVID-19.

Only one count was recorded for this clone. The rearrangement links TRBV5-1 to TRBJ2-1, with 8 bases lining up with TRBD2. The CDR3 is 14 residues long. Germline CDR1 is SGHRS and CDR2 is YFSETQ. V lost 2 bases and J lost 9; bases outside the gene matches: 7. The CDR3 sequence is CASSFFGGAAEQFF. For the CDR3, the DNA is TGCGCCAGCAGCTTTTTCGGGGGGGCCGCTGAGCAGTTCTTC.

The chain has TRBV10-1 and TRBJ2-3; 8 bases map to TRBD2. V dropped 3 bases and J dropped 5; count of bases not matched to a gene: 7. The CDR3 totals 15 residues. CDR1 is WNHNN and CDR2 is SYGVQD in the germline V gene (reference sequence). CDR3 region: CASSDRAGVVDTQYF. CDR3 nucleotide sequence: TGCGCCAGCAGTGACAGAGCGGGAGTGGTAGATACGCAGTATTTT.

The chain links TRBV5-1 to TRBJ2-3; 12 bases map to TRBD2. The CDR3 consists of 16 residues. Unmatched junction bases numbered 10, after V lost 6 bases and J lost 5 bases. Germline loops: CDR1 SGHRS, CDR2 YFSETQ. In DNA, the CDR3 is TGCGCCAGCACTGTCCTAGCGGGAGGGCCTAAAGATACGCAGTATTTT. The encoded protein is CASTVLAGGPKDTQYF.

This clone was seen more than once but under ten times. The chain recombines TRBV27 with TRBJ1-2; weak D call: TRBD1 (5 bases). CDR1 is MNHEY, CDR2 SMNVEV, per germline (reference sequence). The CDR3 sequence is 12 residues long. V was shortened by 6 bases and J by 1 base, with 6 bases between the two germline ends. CDR3: CASRQGNYGYTF. The CDR3 nucleotides read TGTGCCAGCAGGCAGGGTAACTATGGCTACACCTTC.

V and J are TRBV6-5 and TRBJ1-4; 8 bases match TRBD1. The length of the CDR3 is 15 residues. The V gene's germline CDR1 is MNHEY and CDR2 SVGAGI. The V gene end was trimmed by 2 bases and the J gene end by 8 bases; junction bases not matched to a gene: 7. The chain's CDR3 is CASSYGQGVREKLFF. CDR3 nucleotide sequence: TGTGCCAGCAGTTACGGACAGGGAGTGAGAGAAAAACTGTTTTTT.

The chain carries TRBV20-1 and TRBJ2-1; TRBD2 might be the D (7 bases). There are 14 residues in the CDR3. Germline-derived CDR1 and CDR2 are DFQATT and SNEGSKA (reference sequence). V was clipped by 3 bases and J by 4 bases, with 13 bases between them. The CDR3 DNA sequence: TGCAGTGCTAGTAGGGGGGGGCCGTACAATGAGCAGTTCTTC. Translated: CSASRGGPYNEQFF.

This chain links TRBV9 with TRBJ1-3; D unresolved. The CDR3 spans 14 residues. The germline V and J ends were trimmed by 0 bases and 5 bases, with 9 bases remaining between them. CDR1 is SGDLS and CDR2 is YYNGEE in the germline V gene. The CDR3 reads CASSVVEGRNTIYF. CDR3 DNA: TGTGCCAGCAGCGTAGTGGAGGGTCGAAACACCATATATTTT.

This chain uses TRBV3-1 (or the pseudogene TRBV3-2) with TRBJ2-6, with TRBD2 as a possible D gene (6 bases). CDR3 length: 18 amino acids. Germline values: CDR1 LGHDT, CDR2 YNNKEL (reference sequence). The V end was cut by 4 bases, the J end by 0 bases, with 16 bases between. Written as DNA, the CDR3 is TGTGCCAGCAGCCCCGTCCCGGGACTGGTCTCTGGGGCCAACGTCCTGACTTTC. This gives the protein CASSPVPGLVSGANVLTF.

In this sample, this clone turned up once. The chain recombines TRBV27 with TRBJ2-3; unclear D gene. Germline V lookup: CDR1 MNHEY, CDR2 SMNVEV (reference sequence). This CDR3 is 14 amino acids long. Between the trimmed V and J ends, which lost 0 bases and 2 bases, there was a span of 6 bases. The CDR3 DNA reads as TGTGCCAGCAGTTTATCGTTTTACACAGATACGCAGTATTTT. Translated: CASSLSFYTDTQYF.

V and J are TRBV24-1 and TRBJ2-2; D may be TRBD2 (6 bases). There are 15 residues in the CDR3. Germline V CDR1 and CDR2: KGHDR, SFDVKD. Trimming stripped 9 bases from V and 0 bases from J, with 13 bases between. The CDR3 spells CATFPSGPNTGELFF. The CDR3 coding sequence is TGTGCCACCTTTCCGAGCGGGCCGAACACCGGGGAGCTGTTTTTT.

The CDR3 sequence is CAWSETSHNEQFF. The CDR3 region has the DNA TGTGCCTGGAGCGAGACTAGCCACAATGAGCAGTTCTTC. J is TRBJ2-1 and V is TRBV30, with 7 nucleotides matching TRBD2. J gave up 5 bases and V 3 bases, and 4 bases lay outside the gene matches. Germline V gene data show CDR1 as GTSNPN and CDR2 as SVGIG (reference sequence). This CDR3 region has 13 residues.

This clone is classed as medium-sized. The V and J genes are TRBV6-1 and TRBJ1-2, with TRBD1 matching over 9 bases. This CDR3 region has 15 residues. Germline lookup yields CDR1 MNHNS and CDR2 SASEGT. V shed 3 bases and J 6 bases; nucleotides not matched to a gene: 8. This chain's CDR3 is CASSEETGGVNGYTF. The CDR3 region has the DNA TGTGCCAGCAGTGAGGAAACAGGGGGCGTTAATGGCTACACCTTC.

This clone was picked up a small number of times. The chain combines TRBV28 with TRBJ1-1, with 9 bases lining up with TRBD1. V lost 7 bases, J lost 4 bases, and 10 bases stayed unmatched. This CDR3 region has 15 residues. Germline V gene data show CDR1 as MDHEN and CDR2 as SYDVKM. The CDR3 here is CASTSGQGVGTEAFF. The CDR3 DNA reads TGTGCCAGCACCTCGGGACAGGGAGTGGGCACTGAAGCTTTCTTT.

The genes are TRBV5-5 and TRBJ2-2, with 11 bases identical to TRBD1. The CDR3 runs to 15 residues. Germline CDR1 is SGHKS and CDR2 is YYEKEE (reference sequence). The V gene end was trimmed by 2 bases and the J gene end by 4 bases; junction bases not matched to a gene: 1. In DNA form, the CDR3 reads TGTGCCAGCAGCTTCGGACAGGGGGCCACCGGGGAGCTGTTTTTT. Encoded protein: CASSFGQGATGELFF.

This clone has only one observation. V usage is TRBV2 and J usage is TRBJ1-1, with D perhaps matching TRBD1 (5 bases). Trimming took 4 bases from V and 3 from J, leaving 9 bases between them. This CDR3 comprises 13 residues. The germline CDR1 and CDR2 sequences are SNHLY and FYNNEI. The CDR3 spells CASSAKGDTEAFF. The CDR3, as DNA: TGTGCCAGCAGTGCCAAAGGGGACACTGAAGCTTTCTTT.

The table lists this clone with a few counts. The chain carries TRBV6-5 and TRBJ1-2; tentatively, D is TRBD1 (6 bases). V lost 10 bases and J 5 bases, leaving 20 bases between the germline ends. This CDR3 is built from 14 residues. In germline, CDR1 is MNHEY, CDR2 SVGAGI. This CDR3 reads CATTSGDHSYGYTF. Written as DNA, the CDR3 is TGTGCCACAACCTCAGGGGATCACTCTTATGGCTACACCTTC.

This clone has only a few counts. The rearrangement uses TRBV11-2 and TRBJ1-1; D gene unclear. Germline V gives CDR1 SGHAT, CDR2 FQNNGV. The CDR3 spans 15 residues. Trimming took off 5 bases at V and 2 bases at J, with 15 bases between the two ends. The CDR3 protein is CASSRAPSLNTEAFF. CDR3 nucleotides: TGTGCCAGCAGCCGCGCTCCGAGCTTAAACACTGAAGCTTTCTTT.

The chain uses TRBV4-1 and TRBJ1-4; D may be TRBD1 (6 bases). The V and J ends lost 3 bases and 4 bases respectively, with 9 bases between them. Per the germline V gene, CDR1 is MGHRA and CDR2 is YSYEKL. This CDR3 has 14 residues. The CDR3 reads CASSHRTDNEKLFF. The CDR3 DNA follows: TGCGCCAGCAGCCATCGGACAGATAATGAAAAACTGTTTTTT.

The V gene is TRBV24-1, the J gene TRBJ2-1; 9 nucleotides line up with TRBD2. The CDR3 sequence is 15 residues long. The trim removed 4 bases at V and 2 bases at J, leaving 2 bases unmatched. Germline V gives CDR1 KGHDR, CDR2 SFDVKD. CDR3 in amino acids: CATSESGRPYNEQFF. The CDR3 bases are TGTGCCACCAGTGAAAGCGGGAGGCCCTACAATGAGCAGTTCTTC.

DNA of the CDR3: TGCGCCTCCTCTGTACAGGGGGCAAACATTCAGTACTTC. It codes for CASSVQGANIQYF. J is TRBJ2-4 and V is TRBV5-1; 9 nucleotides line up with TRBD1. Trimming at V came to 10 bases and at J to 6 bases, leaving 8 bases not matched to a gene. The germline gives CDR1 SGHRS, CDR2 YFSETQ. The CDR3 consists of 13 residues.

This clone is a singleton in its sample. The genes are TRBV29-1 and TRBJ2-3; TRBD1 agrees at 8 bases. Germline CDR1 and CDR2: SQVTM and ANQGSEA. V lost 7 bases, J lost 1 base, and 4 bases stayed unmatched. The CDR3 sequence is 13 residues long. The CDR3 spells CSGDRGGTDTQYF. In DNA form, the CDR3 reads TGCAGCGGCGACAGGGGCGGCACAGATACGCAGTATTTT.

This chain links TRBV7-2 with TRBJ2-7; a possible D gene is TRBD2 (6 bases). Trimming removed 3 bases at V and 2 bases at J, with 14 bases between. Germline V gene sequence: CDR1 SGHTA, CDR2 FQGNSA. This CDR3 has 15 amino acids. CDR3 nucleotides: TGTGCCAGCAGCTTGTCGCGGGATCTCGCCTACGAGCAGTACTTC. Translation gives CASSLSRDLAYEQYF.

V gene TRBV2 combines with J gene TRBJ1-2; a possible D gene is TRBD1 (5 bases). Trimming took 3 bases from V and 0 from J, leaving 8 bases between them. The CDR3 loop spans 14 amino acids. Germline V gene lookup returns CDR1 SNHLY and CDR2 FYNNEI. In DNA form, the CDR3 reads TGTGCCAGCAGTGATTGGGGGGCTAACTATGGCTACACCTTC. Its translation: CASSDWGANYGYTF. Full variable domain (missing parts from reference TRBV2 and TRBJ1-2): EPEVTQTPSHQVTQMGQEVILRCVPISNHLYFYWYRQILGQKVEFLVSFYNNEISEKSEIFDDQFSVERPDGSNFTLKIRSTKLEDSAMYFCASSDWGANYGYTFGSGTRLTVV.

The rearrangement links TRBV9 to TRBJ1-3; D gene uncertain. The CDR3 has 13 amino acids. Germline V gives CDR1 SGDLS, CDR2 YYNGEE. The V and J ends lost 2 bases and 4 bases respectively, with 7 bases between them. The CDR3 loop is CASSVSPGNTIYF. In nucleotides, the CDR3 is TGTGCCAGCAGCGTGAGTCCGGGAAACACCATATATTTT.

In this sample, this clone turned up once. The J gene is TRBJ2-2, the V gene TRBV4-3; no clear D. Germline CDR1 and CDR2: LGHNA and YSLEER. V lost 8 bases and J 4 bases, leaving 8 bases between the germline ends. The CDR3 has 12 amino acids. CDR3 sequence: CASEATTGELFF. CDR3 in DNA: TGCGCCAGCGAGGCGACCACCGGGGAGCTGTTTTTT.

The gene calls are TRBV19 and TRBJ2-5, with D perhaps matching TRBD2 (5 bases). CDR1 is LNHDA, CDR2 SQIVND, per germline (reference sequence). V was trimmed by 4 bases and J by 7 bases, leaving 10 bases between them. The CDR3 is 12 residues long. The CDR3 protein is CASSNPGRTQYF. Here the CDR3 DNA reads TGTGCCAGTAGTAACCCGGGAAGGACCCAGTACTTC.

This chain uses TRBV7-9 with TRBJ1-4; D perhaps matches TRBD1 (5 bases). The CDR3 sequence is 14 residues long. V lost 3 bases, J lost 6 bases, and 11 bases lay in between. Per germline, CDR1 SEHNR and CDR2 FQNEAQ (reference sequence). DNA of the CDR3: TGTGCCAGCAGCTTCGGGGGAGGAGATGAAAAACTGTTTTTT. Translated: CASSFGGGDEKLFF.

The rearrangement links TRBV12-3 or TRBV12-4 to TRBJ2-1; unclear D gene. V was clipped by 6 bases and J by 2 bases, with 5 bases between them. CDR3 size: 12 residues. CDR3 sequence reads: CASRPTYNEQFF. Written as DNA, the CDR3 is TGTGCCAGCAGACCTACCTACAATGAGCAGTTCTTC.

This clone is a singleton in its sample. V gene TRBV24-1 combines with J gene TRBJ2-7, with a tentative D call TRBD2 (5 bases). CDR3 length: 15 amino acids. V was pared by 7 bases and J by 5 bases, with 20 bases between. Per the germline V gene, CDR1 is KGHDR and CDR2 is SFDVKD. The CDR3 coding sequence is TGTGCCACCAGGAGGGCGAAGTTGTCCAGGAACGAGCAGTACTTC. Its translation is CATRRAKLSRNEQYF.

This chain connects TRBV5-1 to TRBJ2-3; 12 nucleotides agree with TRBD2. With V trimmed by 0 bases and J by 5 bases, 7 bases remained unmatched. Germline V gives CDR1 SGHRS, CDR2 YFSETQ. CDR3 size: 17 residues. CDR3 bases: TGCGCCAGCAGCTTGGCCCTAGCGGGGGGGCCTCAAGATACGCAGTATTTT. Translated: CASSLALAGGPQDTQYF.

The chain couples TRBV9 to TRBJ1-1; D is uncertain. Germline CDR1 and CDR2: SGDLS and YYNGEE. V lost 0 bases to trimming and J lost 6 bases, with 9 bases between them. CDR3 length: 13 residues. CDR3 sequence (DNA): TGTGCCAGCAGCGTAGATTATAGAGCTGAAGCTTTCTTT. Its translation is CASSVDYRAEAFF.

The V gene is TRBV5-4, the J gene TRBJ2-5; D is perhaps TRBD1 (6 bases). Per the germline V gene, CDR1 is SGHNT and CDR2 is YYREEE (reference sequence). Trimming cost V 4 bases and J 0 bases, with 10 bases left between them. The CDR3 has 14 amino acids. CDR3 amino acids: CASSQDRDQETQYF. The CDR3 coding sequence is TGTGCCAGCAGCCAGGACAGAGACCAAGAGACCCAGTACTTC.